This TCR beta chain came from a study of T cells in Graves' hyperthyroidism and ophthalmopathy. Study-wide context: Once the initial diagnosis was made, peripheral blood was obtained before any treatment.

V was clipped by 3 bases and J by 3 bases; unmatched bases: 4. CDR1 is SGHAT, CDR2 FQNNGV, per germline. CDR3 length: 14 residues. Graves' hyperthyroidism qualified as stable when ophthalmopathy did not progress within 18 months. This clonotype was counted at least ten times. Its target is not known. Overall study results and limits: Most clonotypes expanded in thyroid above 0.001 were likewise present in blood. By a 13 V-J model, ophthalmopathy was set apart from stable hyperthyroidism.

Amplified TCR beta CDR3 regions derived from RNA transcripts. Researchers ran a first-round RT-PCR on the TCR CDR3 using the HTBI primer set. TCRdb independently ran MiXCR on the multiplex PCR reads; one entry per CDR3 protein. The profile shows 400,000 to 550,000 distinct CDR3 sequences, roughly an eighth of them singletons. The chain carries TRBV11-2 and TRBJ1-1; 7 positions agree with TRBD1. The sample was blood. The receptor's source is a woman aged 18-29 years with Graves' hyperthyroidism. CDR3 region: CASSFQTGYTEAFF. The CDR3, as DNA: TGTGCCAGCAGCTTCCAGACAGGGTACACTGAAGCTTTCTTT.